This T cell receptor beta chain derives from a study of OX40 agonist ivuxolimab in advanced cancers. Study summary: Three individuals attained partial responses, comprising one hepatocellular carcinoma case and two cutaneous melanoma cases.

The study's findings and limits: Both CD4+ and CD8+ T cell populations in blood had undergone clonal expansion by week 6 at 0.1 to 3.0 mg/kg.

This clone was recorded once. Its antigen is unidentified. Profiled with immunoSEQ multiplex PCR; TCRdb holds only in-frame clones, not every one. The sample yields about 110,000 clones, about nine tenths seen once. This sequence was found in an adult with an advanced solid tumor such as melanoma, head and neck, liver or kidney cancer. Sample: CD4+ or CD8+ T cells sorted from blood, taken in a trial of the OX40 agonist ivuxolimab.

The chain's CDR3 is CASSLRIPEPGNTIYF. In DNA, the CDR3 is TGTGCCAGCAGTTTAAGGATCCCAGAGCCTGGAAACACCATATATTTT. V usage is TRBV27 and J usage is TRBJ1-3; no reliable D call. CDR3 length equals 16 residues. Looked up from germline, CDR1 is MNHEY and CDR2 is SMNVEV (reference sequence). The germline V and J ends were trimmed by 2 bases and 2 bases, with 13 bases remaining between them.